The 30 T cell receptor beta chains reported below all come from one sample, sequenced in a study of blood T cell repertoires in COVID-19. Repertoires were generated with immunoSEQ multiplex PCR, while TCRdb's copy carries only in-frame clones and drops some. The top ten hold 5.9% of the sample, which has more than 95,000 clones, about four fifths seen once. The sequencing sample was made of peripheral blood. Source of these receptors: a man aged 80 or over with active or convalescent COVID-19.

This clone is medium-sized by share. J is TRBJ2-1 and V is TRBV6-6, with 10 positions matching TRBD1. The CDR3 has 14 amino acids. Germline CDR1 and CDR2: MNHNY and SVGAGI (reference sequence). J lost 8 bases, V lost 4 bases, and 5 bases had no gene match. Here the CDR3 DNA reads TGTGCCAGCAGTTCTTGGGACAGGGGTCATGAGCAGTTCTTC. The encoded protein is CASSSWDRGHEQFF.

The chain carries TRBV2 and TRBJ1-5; D ambiguous. The CDR3 spans 14 residues. V was shortened by 4 bases and J by 7 bases, with 14 bases between the two germline ends. CDR1 SNHLY and CDR2 FYNNEI come from the germline V gene. The CDR3, as DNA: TGTGCCAGCAGTGGGGGAGGGTCGGGCCAGCCCCAGCATTTT. The encoded protein is CASSGGGSGQPQHF.

The chain is built from TRBV11-2 and TRBJ1-1, with 10 bases aligning to TRBD1. With 4 bases clipped from V and 5 bases from J, the junction kept 4 bases outside the gene matches. Germline V gives CDR1 SGHAT, CDR2 FQNNGV. The CDR3 spans 14 residues. DNA for the CDR3: TGTGCCAGCAGCTCCCGGGACAGGGGAACTGAAGCTTTCTTT. It codes for CASSSRDRGTEAFF.

This sequence joins TRBV9 and TRBJ2-7, with TRBD2 matching over 11 bases. CDR1 SGDLS and CDR2 YYNGEE come from the germline V gene. The CDR3 totals 16 residues. Trimming took 2 bases from V and 5 from J; bases not matched to a gene: 9. CDR3 residues: CASSVSSGGAIHEQYF. DNA of the CDR3: TGTGCCAGCAGCGTTAGTAGCGGGGGGGCGATCCACGAGCAGTACTTC.

CDR3 nucleotide sequence: TGTGCCATCAGTGGCACCACTAGCGGGGGGGCCCACGAGCAGTACTTC. Its translation is CAISGTTSGGAHEQYF. This chain joins TRBV10-3 and TRBJ2-7, with TRBD2 matching over 13 bases. With V trimmed by 4 bases and J by 5 bases, 8 bases remained unmatched. Looked up from germline, CDR1 is ENHRY and CDR2 is SYGVKD. CDR3 length equals 16 residues.

In its sample, this clone was seen a few times. The genes are TRBV7-2 and TRBJ2-7; TRBD1 might be the D (8 bases). The germline V gene encodes CDR1 SGHTA and CDR2 FQGNSA. V lost 5 bases, J lost 2 bases, and 16 bases lay in between. The CDR3 spans 15 residues. The chain's CDR3 is CASSQRDRFAYEQYF. In nucleotides, the CDR3 is TGTGCCAGCAGCCAGCGGGACAGGTTTGCCTACGAGCAGTACTTC.

The CDR3 here is CASSKQGYGYTF. Written as DNA, the CDR3 is TGTGCCAGCAGTAAGCAGGGCTATGGCTACACCTTC. The chain recombines TRBV12-3 or TRBV12-4 with TRBJ1-2; possible D gene TRBD1, 5 bases. The CDR3 runs 12 residues. V dropped 5 bases and J dropped 4 bases, with 8 bases sitting between them.

In nucleotides, the CDR3 is TGCAGCGTCGCCTCGGAGGTAGATAACTATGGCTACACCTTC. Residues: CSVASEVDNYGYTF. The chain is built from TRBV29-1 and TRBJ1-2, with D unclear. Germline CDR1 reads SQVTM; CDR2 reads ANQGSEA. V lost 6 bases to trimming and J lost 1 base, with 15 bases between them. The CDR3 spans 14 residues.

The V gene is TRBV6-4, the J gene TRBJ1-2, with 7 bases that match TRBD1. Trimming cost V 9 bases and J 0 bases; bases outside gene matches: 13. The CDR3 extends over 16 amino acids. Germline V gene lookup returns CDR1 MRHNA and CDR2 SNTAGT. The CDR3 DNA reads TGTGCCAGGAGTTTTCCGACAGGGTCAGCTAACTATGGCTACACCTTC. It translates to CARSFPTGSANYGYTF.

The chain joins TRBV2 to TRBJ1-4, with 8 bases lining up with TRBD1. V dropped 6 bases and J dropped 8; count of bases not matched to a gene: 8. The germline CDR1 and CDR2 sequences are SNHLY and FYNNEI. The CDR3 spans 14 residues. The CDR3 region has the DNA TGTGCCAGCAGGTGGACAGGGTATGCGGAAAAACTGTTTTTT. Residues: CASRWTGYAEKLFF.

The chain recombines TRBV7-9 with TRBJ1-1, with a weak D call TRBD1 (5 bases). Trimming left V 2 bases short and J 1 base short, with 11 bases between. CDR1 and CDR2 from the germline V gene are SEHNR and FQNEAQ (reference sequence). This CDR3 is built from 15 residues. CDR3: CASSLRGEPNTEAFF. The CDR3 region has the DNA TGTGCCAGCAGCTTACGGGGGGAACCGAACACTGAAGCTTTCTTT.

Only one count was recorded for this clone. The CDR3 DNA reads TGTGCCAGCAGCTTGGCGGGAGGGGTCTCCTACGAGCAGTACTTC. Protein: CASSLAGGVSYEQYF. The V call is TRBV7-2, the J call TRBJ2-7; 9 nucleotides match TRBD2. V trimming: 3 bases; J trimming: 0 bases; junction bases outside the gene matches: 3. Germline lookup yields CDR1 SGHTA and CDR2 FQGNSA. This CDR3 has 15 amino acids. Complete variable domain (other parts from reference TRBV7-2 and TRBJ2-7): GAGVSQSPSNKVTEKGKDVELRCDPISGHTALYWYRQSLGQGLEFLIYFQGNSAPDKSGLPSDRFSAERTGGSVSTLTIQRTQQEDSAVYLCASSLAGGVSYEQYFGPGTRLTVT.

DNA of the CDR3: TGTGCCAGCAGCTTTGTGCGGGAAAAACTGTTTTTT. This codes for CASSFVREKLFF. This chain links TRBV7-9 with TRBJ1-4, with D unresolved. This CDR3 has 12 residues. V lost 3 bases, J lost 8 bases, and 7 bases lay in between. Germline V gene data show CDR1 as SEHNR and CDR2 as FQNEAQ (reference sequence).

The chain is built from TRBV6-4 and TRBJ1-5, with D possibly TRBD1 on 5 matching bases. The CDR3 extends over 14 amino acids. Germline CDR1 is MRHNA and CDR2 is SNTAGT. Trimming pared 0 bases from V and 5 bases from J, leaving 8 bases between. The CDR3, as DNA: TGTGCCAGCAGTGACTCTGGGGGGGATCAGCCCCAGCATTTT. Amino acid sequence: CASSDSGGDQPQHF.

The chain is built from TRBV4-3 and TRBJ1-1; 10 bases fit TRBD1. The CDR3 is 15 residues long. V trimming: 6 bases; J trimming: 3 bases; junction bases outside the gene matches: 7. CDR1 LGHNA and CDR2 YSLEER come from the germline V gene. The CDR3, as DNA: TGCGCCAGCAGGACCGAGGGGACAGGGGACACTGAAGCTTTCTTT. It specifies CASRTEGTGDTEAFF.

This chain links TRBV2 with TRBJ2-5, with D maybe TRBD1 (5 bases). V was cut by 4 bases and J by 4 bases, with 10 bases left in between. CDR1 is SNHLY and CDR2 is FYNNEI in the germline V gene. The CDR3 extends over 13 amino acids. The chain's CDR3 is CASSGSTGETQYF. The CDR3 DNA is TGTGCCAGCAGTGGGTCTACAGGAGAGACCCAGTACTTC. Supplemented by reference TRBV2 and TRBJ2-5, the full variable domain reads EPEVTQTPSHQVTQMGQEVILRCVPISNHLYFYWYRQILGQKVEFLVSFYNNEISEKSEIFDDQFSVERPDGSNFTLKIRSTKLEDSAMYFCASSGSTGETQYFGPGTRLLVL.

The chain has TRBV5-1 and TRBJ1-4; the D is unclear. The CDR3 spans 14 residues. Germline values: CDR1 SGHRS, CDR2 YFSETQ. Trimming removed 4 bases from V and 5 bases from J, with 12 bases in between. The CDR3 DNA reads as TGCGCCAGCAGCCCGCTGGGCAAGAATGAAAAACTGTTTTTT. Protein: CASSPLGKNEKLFF.

As DNA, the CDR3 is TGTGCCAGCAGTTTCAGCCATGAGGGTAAACTGTTTTTT. It translates to CASSFSHEGKLFF. V and J are TRBV11-2 and TRBJ1-4; D is unclear. The CDR3 loop spans 13 amino acids. Germline V gene sequence: CDR1 SGHAT, CDR2 FQNNGV. V gave up 6 bases and J gave up 11 bases, with 16 bases separating them.

This rearrangement joins TRBV5-1 to TRBJ1-1; 8 nucleotides align to TRBD1. With V trimmed by 1 base and J by 6 bases, 5 bases remained unmatched. Germline loops: CDR1 SGHRS, CDR2 YFSETQ. The CDR3 totals 14 residues. The chain's CDR3 is CASSLSRGLAEAFF. The CDR3 DNA reads TGCGCCAGCAGCTTGTCCAGGGGGCTCGCTGAAGCTTTCTTT.

The rearrangement links TRBV2 to TRBJ1-4; D unclear. Trimming removed 3 bases from V and 6 bases from J, with 8 bases in between. The CDR3 has 13 residues. Germline CDR1 is SNHLY and CDR2 is FYNNEI. DNA for the CDR3: TGTGCCAGCAGTGACTCGCGGCATGAAAAACTGTTTTTT. Translating gives CASSDSRHEKLFF.

This rearrangement joins TRBV9 to TRBJ2-2, with D maybe TRBD2 (5 bases). Looked up from germline, CDR1 is SGDLS and CDR2 is YYNGEE. The CDR3 covers 16 residues. Trimming removed 0 bases from V and 1 base from J, with 10 bases in between. As DNA, the CDR3 is TGTGCCAGCAGCGTAGCTAGCATCCAGAACACCGGGGAGCTGTTTTTT. This translates into CASSVASIQNTGELFF.

In its sample, this clone is medium-sized. The rearrangement links TRBV2 to TRBJ1-4; 8 bases match TRBD1. Germline assignment: CDR1 SNHLY and CDR2 FYNNEI. This CDR3 spans 14 amino acids. V lost 5 bases to trimming and J lost 3 bases; unmatched junction nucleotides: 2. The CDR3 region is CASSLDRANEKLFF. The DNA for the CDR3 is TGTGCCAGCAGTCTGGACAGGGCTAATGAAAAACTGTTTTTT.

This clone has only one observation. The chain is built from TRBV29-1 and TRBJ1-4, with D unclear. This CDR3 is built from 14 residues. V was cut by 4 bases and J by 5 bases, with 14 bases left in between. CDR1 is SQVTM, CDR2 ANQGSEA, per germline. CDR3 sequence: CSVVTAGSNEKLFF. The CDR3 DNA follows: TGCAGCGTTGTCACCGCCGGGAGCAATGAAAAACTGTTTTTT.

The gene calls are TRBV6-2 or TRBV6-3 and TRBJ1-3; D is unresolved. CDR1 is MNHEY and CDR2 is SVGEGT in the germline V gene. V was shortened by 5 bases and J by 0 bases, with 11 bases between the two germline ends. This CDR3 has 15 amino acids. The CDR3 sequence is CASSPTEFSGNTIYF. In DNA, the CDR3 is TGTGCCAGCAGTCCCACAGAGTTCTCTGGAAACACCATATATTTT.

This clone was seen once. The chain couples TRBV6-6 to TRBJ1-1; D is uncertain. The CDR3 covers 16 residues. CDR1 MNHNY and CDR2 SVGAGI come from the germline V gene (reference sequence). The ends were cut back, 2 bases at V and 3 bases at J, with 16 bases in the middle. The CDR3 DNA sequence: TGTGCCAGCAGTTACGGCGGTTTTGGGTGGGACACTGAAGCTTTCTTT. This gives the protein CASSYGGFGWDTEAFF.

The chain combines TRBV11-3 with TRBJ2-7; D is perhaps TRBD2 (6 bases). The CDR3 sequence is 12 residues long. Germline V gene lookup returns CDR1 SGHNT and CDR2 YENEEA. V was shortened by 0 bases and J by 7 bases, with 7 bases between the two germline ends. The chain's CDR3 is CASSLDGGEQYF. In DNA form, the CDR3 reads TGTGCCAGCAGCTTAGATGGAGGGGAGCAGTACTTC.

V gene TRBV7-6 combines with J gene TRBJ1-2; 10 bases agree with TRBD1. This CDR3 region has 16 residues. The germline V gene encodes CDR1 SGHVS and CDR2 FNYEAQ. The V segment lost 5 bases and the J segment 2 bases; nucleotides outside the gene matches: 8. CDR3 amino acids: CASSPEGTGANYGYTF. In DNA form, the CDR3 reads TGTGCCAGCAGCCCCGAGGGGACAGGGGCCAACTATGGCTACACCTTC.

The CDR3 here is CSVSGGGAGYEQYF. In nucleotides, the CDR3 is TGCAGCGTCTCCGGAGGGGGGGCCGGGTACGAGCAGTACTTC. This chain joins TRBV29-1 and TRBJ2-7, with a weak D call TRBD2 (7 bases). Germline V gene sequence: CDR1 SQVTM, CDR2 ANQGSEA. Deletions cut 6 bases from V and 4 bases from J, with 19 bases between. The CDR3 spans 14 residues.

This chain uses TRBV7-3 with TRBJ2-5; 15 bases are shared with TRBD2. The ends lost 5 bases at V and 5 bases at J; junction bases unmatched: 6. Germline lookup yields CDR1 SGHTA and CDR2 FQGTGA. The CDR3 loop spans 16 amino acids. Here the CDR3 reads CASSLGLAGGPETQYF. CDR3 nucleotide sequence: TGTGCCAGCAGCCTCGGACTAGCGGGGGGGCCGGAGACCCAGTACTTC.

The chain is built from TRBV5-4 and TRBJ1-1; a possible D gene is TRBD1 (6 bases). Germline V gene data show CDR1 as SGHNT and CDR2 as YYREEE (reference sequence). There are 15 residues in the CDR3. V lost 6 bases and J 2 bases, leaving 17 bases between the germline ends. Written as DNA, the CDR3 is TGTGCCAGCATACAACCGGGGGGGCCCAACACTGAAGCTTTCTTT. Translating it yields CASIQPGGPNTEAFF.